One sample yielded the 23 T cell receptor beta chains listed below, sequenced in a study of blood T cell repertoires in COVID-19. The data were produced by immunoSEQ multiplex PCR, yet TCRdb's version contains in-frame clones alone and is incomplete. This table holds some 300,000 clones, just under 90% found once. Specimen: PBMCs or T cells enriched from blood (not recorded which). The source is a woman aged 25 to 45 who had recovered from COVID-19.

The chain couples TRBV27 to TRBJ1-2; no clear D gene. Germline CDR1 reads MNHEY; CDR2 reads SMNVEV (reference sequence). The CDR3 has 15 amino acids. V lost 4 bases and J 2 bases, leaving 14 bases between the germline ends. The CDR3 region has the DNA TGTGCCAGCAGTTCCGACAATCGAGGGAACTATGGCTACACCTTC. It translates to CASSSDNRGNYGYTF.

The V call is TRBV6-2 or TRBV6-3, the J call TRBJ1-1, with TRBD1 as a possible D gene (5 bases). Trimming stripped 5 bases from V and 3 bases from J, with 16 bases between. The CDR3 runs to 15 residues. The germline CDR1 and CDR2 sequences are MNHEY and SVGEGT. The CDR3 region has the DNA TGTGCCAGCAGTGGCTATCTACAGGCGGACACTGAAGCTTTCTTT. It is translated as CASSGYLQADTEAFF.

CDR3 DNA sequence: TGTGCCAGCTCACCCGCTGCGACTAGCGGGAGTTACAATGAGCAGTTCTTC. Translating it yields CASSPAATSGSYNEQFF. The J gene is TRBJ2-1, the V gene TRBV18, with 12 bases identical to TRBD2. The trim removed 3 bases at V and 4 bases at J, leaving 7 bases unmatched. From germline, CDR1 is KGHSH and CDR2 LQKENI. This CDR3 is built from 17 residues.

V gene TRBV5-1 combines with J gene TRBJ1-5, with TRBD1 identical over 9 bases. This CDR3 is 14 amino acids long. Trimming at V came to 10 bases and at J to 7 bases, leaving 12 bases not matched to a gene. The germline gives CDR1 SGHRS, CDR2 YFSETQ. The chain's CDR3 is CAGSNTGGCQPQHF. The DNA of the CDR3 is TGCGCCGGGTCAAATACAGGGGGCTGCCAGCCCCAGCATTTT.

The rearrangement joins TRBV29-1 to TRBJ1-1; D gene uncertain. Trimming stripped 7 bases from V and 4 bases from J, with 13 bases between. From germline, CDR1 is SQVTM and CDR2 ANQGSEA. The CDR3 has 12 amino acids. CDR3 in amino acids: CSAERGGTEAFF. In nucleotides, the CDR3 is TGCAGCGCCGAGCGGGGAGGCACTGAAGCTTTCTTT.

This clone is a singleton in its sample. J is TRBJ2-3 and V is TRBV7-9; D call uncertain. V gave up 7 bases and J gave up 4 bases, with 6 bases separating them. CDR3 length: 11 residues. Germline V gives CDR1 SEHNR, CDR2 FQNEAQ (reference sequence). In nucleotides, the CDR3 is TGTGCCAGCACTGGAGCAGATACGCAGTATTTT. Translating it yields CASTGADTQYF.

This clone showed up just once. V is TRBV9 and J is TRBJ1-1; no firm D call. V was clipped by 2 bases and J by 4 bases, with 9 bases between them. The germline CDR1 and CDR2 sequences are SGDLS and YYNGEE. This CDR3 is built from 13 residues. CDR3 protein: CASSVGESTEAFF. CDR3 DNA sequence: TGTGCCAGCAGCGTCGGGGAGTCCACTGAAGCTTTCTTT. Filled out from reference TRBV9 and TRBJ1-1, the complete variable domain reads DSGVTQTPKHLITATGQRVTLRCSPRSGDLSVYWYQQSLDQGLQFLIQYYNGEERAKGNILERFSAQQFPDLHSELNLSSLELGDSALYFCASSVGESTEAFFGQGTRLTVV.

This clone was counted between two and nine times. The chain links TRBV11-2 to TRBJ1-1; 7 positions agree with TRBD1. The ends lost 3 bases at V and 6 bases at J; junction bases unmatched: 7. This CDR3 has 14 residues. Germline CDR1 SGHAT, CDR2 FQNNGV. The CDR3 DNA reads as TGTGCCAGCAGCTTCTCCAACAGGGGAGCTGAAGCTTTCTTT. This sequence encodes CASSFSNRGAEAFF.

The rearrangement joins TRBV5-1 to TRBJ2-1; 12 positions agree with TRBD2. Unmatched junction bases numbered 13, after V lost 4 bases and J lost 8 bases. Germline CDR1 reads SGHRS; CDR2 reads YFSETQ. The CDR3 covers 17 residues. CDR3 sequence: CASSPASSGRAVDEQFF. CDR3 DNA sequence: TGCGCCAGCAGCCCCGCCTCTAGCGGGAGGGCCGTAGATGAGCAGTTCTTC.

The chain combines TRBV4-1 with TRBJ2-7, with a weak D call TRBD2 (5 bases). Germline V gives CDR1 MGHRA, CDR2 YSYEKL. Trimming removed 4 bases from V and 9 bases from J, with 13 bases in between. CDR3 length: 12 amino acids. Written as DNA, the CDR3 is TGCGCCAGCAGCCGCGACTATGGCGTGCAGTACTTC. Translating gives CASSRDYGVQYF.

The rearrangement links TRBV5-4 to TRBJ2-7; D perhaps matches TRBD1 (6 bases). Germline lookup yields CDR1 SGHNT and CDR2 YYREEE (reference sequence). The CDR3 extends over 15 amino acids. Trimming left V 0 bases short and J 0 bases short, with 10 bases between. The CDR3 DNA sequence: TGTGCCAGCAGCTTGGCCCCAGGGGCCTCCTACGAGCAGTACTTC. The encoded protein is CASSLAPGASYEQYF. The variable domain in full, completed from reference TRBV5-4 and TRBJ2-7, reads ETGVTQSPTHLIKTRGQQVTLRCSSQSGHNTVSWYQQALGQGPQFIFQYYREEENGRGNFPPRFSGLQFPNYSSELNVNALELDDSALYLCASSLAPGASYEQYFGPGTRLTVT.

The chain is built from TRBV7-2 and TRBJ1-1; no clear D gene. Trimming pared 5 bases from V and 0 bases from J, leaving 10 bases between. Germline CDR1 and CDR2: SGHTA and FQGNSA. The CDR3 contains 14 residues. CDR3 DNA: TGTGCCAGCAGCCAACGTTACATGAACACTGAAGCTTTCTTT. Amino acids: CASSQRYMNTEAFF.

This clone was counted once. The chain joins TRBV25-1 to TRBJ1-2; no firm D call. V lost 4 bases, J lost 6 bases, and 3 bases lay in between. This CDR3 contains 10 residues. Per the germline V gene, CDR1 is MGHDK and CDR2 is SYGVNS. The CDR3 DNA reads TGTGCCAGCAGTGCAAATGGCTACACCTTC. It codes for CASSANGYTF.

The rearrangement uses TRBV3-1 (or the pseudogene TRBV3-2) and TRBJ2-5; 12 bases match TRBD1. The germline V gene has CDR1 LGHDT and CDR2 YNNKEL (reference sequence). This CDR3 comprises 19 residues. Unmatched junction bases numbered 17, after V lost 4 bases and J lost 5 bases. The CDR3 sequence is CASSPDLRDRGLDGETQYF. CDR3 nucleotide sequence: TGTGCCAGCAGCCCCGACCTCCGGGACAGGGGGCTCGACGGGGAGACCCAGTACTTC.

The CDR3 DNA is TGTGCCAGCAGTTACCCACCGGGCGGGAGTAGGTACGAGCAGTACTTC. It yields the protein CASSYPPGGSRYEQYF. The V gene is TRBV6-5, the J gene TRBJ2-7; 7 bases are shared with TRBD2. V was clipped by 2 bases and J by 4 bases; unmatched bases: 11. This CDR3 contains 16 residues. CDR1 MNHEY and CDR2 SVGAGI come from the germline V gene.

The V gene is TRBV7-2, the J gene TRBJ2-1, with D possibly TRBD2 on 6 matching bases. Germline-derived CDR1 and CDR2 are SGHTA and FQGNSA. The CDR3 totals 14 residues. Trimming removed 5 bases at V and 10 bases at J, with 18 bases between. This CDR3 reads CASSPGVLAWEQFF. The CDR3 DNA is TGTGCCAGCAGCCCGGGAGTACTAGCTTGGGAGCAGTTCTTC.

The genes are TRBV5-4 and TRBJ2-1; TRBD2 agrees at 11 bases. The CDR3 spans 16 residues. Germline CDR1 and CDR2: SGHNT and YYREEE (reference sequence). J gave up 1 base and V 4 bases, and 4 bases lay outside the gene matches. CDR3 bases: TGTGCCAGCAGCGGCACTAGCGGGAGTTCCTACAATGAGCAGTTCTTC. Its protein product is CASSGTSGSSYNEQFF.

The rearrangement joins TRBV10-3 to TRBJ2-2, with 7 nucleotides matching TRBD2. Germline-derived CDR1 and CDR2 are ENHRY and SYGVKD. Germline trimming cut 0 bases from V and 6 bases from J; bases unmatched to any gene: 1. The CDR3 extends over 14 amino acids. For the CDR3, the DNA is TGTGCCATCAGTGAGTCAGCGGGGTCCGGGGAGCTGTTTTTT. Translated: CAISESAGSGELFF.

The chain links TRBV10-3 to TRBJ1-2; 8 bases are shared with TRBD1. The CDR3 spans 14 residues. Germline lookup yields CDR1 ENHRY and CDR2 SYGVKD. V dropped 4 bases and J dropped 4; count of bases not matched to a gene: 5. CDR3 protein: CAISGAGGVYGYTF. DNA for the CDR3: TGTGCCATCAGTGGCGCAGGGGGCGTCTATGGCTACACCTTC.

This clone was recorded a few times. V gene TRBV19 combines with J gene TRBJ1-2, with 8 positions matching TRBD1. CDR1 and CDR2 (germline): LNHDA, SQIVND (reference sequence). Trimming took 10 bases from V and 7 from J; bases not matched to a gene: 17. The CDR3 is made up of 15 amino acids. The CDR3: CATSPRQGALRGYTF. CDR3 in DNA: TGTGCCACCAGTCCCCGTCAGGGGGCGCTGCGTGGCTACACCTTC.

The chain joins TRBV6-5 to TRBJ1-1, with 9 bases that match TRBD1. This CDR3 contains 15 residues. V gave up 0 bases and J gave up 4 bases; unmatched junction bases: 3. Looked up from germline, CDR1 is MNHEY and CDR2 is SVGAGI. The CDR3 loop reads CASSYSTGGRTEAFF. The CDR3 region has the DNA TGTGCCAGCAGTTACTCAACAGGGGGCCGCACTGAAGCTTTCTTT.

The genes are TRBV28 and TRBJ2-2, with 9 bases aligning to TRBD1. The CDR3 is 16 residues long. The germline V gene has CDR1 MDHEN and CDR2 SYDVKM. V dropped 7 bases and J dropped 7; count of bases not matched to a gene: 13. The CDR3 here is CASNDRDRELHGELFF. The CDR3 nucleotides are TGTGCCAGCAACGATCGGGACAGGGAGCTTCACGGGGAGCTGTTTTTT.

Here the CDR3 DNA reads TGTGCCAGCAGCTTTCACGTTAGTTTGTACGAGCAGTTCTTC. It is translated as CASSFHVSLYEQFF. The rearrangement joins TRBV7-2 to TRBJ2-1; D remains ambiguous. The germline gives CDR1 SGHTA, CDR2 FQGNSA. The V gene lost 3 bases and the J gene lost 10 bases, with 16 bases spanning the gap. CDR3 size: 14 residues.